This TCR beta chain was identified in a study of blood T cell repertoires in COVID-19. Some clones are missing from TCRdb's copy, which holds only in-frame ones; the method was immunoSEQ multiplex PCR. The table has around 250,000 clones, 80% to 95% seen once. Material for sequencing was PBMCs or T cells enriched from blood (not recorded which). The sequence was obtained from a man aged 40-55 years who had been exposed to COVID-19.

The CDR3, as DNA: TGTGCCATCAGTGATGACCCCGGGGAGCGGGAGCTCTCAGATACGCAGTATTTT. This translates into CAISDDPGERELSDTQYF. J is TRBJ2-3 and V is TRBV10-3, with TRBD2 identical over 8 bases. V was pared by 3 bases and J by 4 bases, with 15 bases of the junction left unmatched. This CDR3 has 18 amino acids. Germline assignment: CDR1 ENHRY and CDR2 SYGVKD.